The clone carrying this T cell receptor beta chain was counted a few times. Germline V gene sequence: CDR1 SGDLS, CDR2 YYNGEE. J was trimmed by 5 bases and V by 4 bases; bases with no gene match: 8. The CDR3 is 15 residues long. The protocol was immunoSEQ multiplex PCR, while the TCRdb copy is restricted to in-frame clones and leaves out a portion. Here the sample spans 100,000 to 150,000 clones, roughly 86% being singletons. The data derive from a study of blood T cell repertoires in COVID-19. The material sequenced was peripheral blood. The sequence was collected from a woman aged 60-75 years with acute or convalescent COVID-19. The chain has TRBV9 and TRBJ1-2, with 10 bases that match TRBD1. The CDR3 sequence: CASSPLDRGWYGYTF. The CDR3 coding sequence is TGTGCCAGCAGCCCCCTGGACAGGGGGTGGTATGGCTACACCTTC.